This TCR beta chain is drawn from a study of T cells in Graves' hyperthyroidism and ophthalmopathy. On the study more broadly: Initial diagnosis, before any treatment, was when peripheral blood was collected.

The study left out patients who had uncontrolled infection, other autoimmune disease, pregnancy or lactation. Using RNA transcripts as the source, TCR beta CDR3 regions were amplified. A set of HTBI primers served as the primers for a first-round RT-PCR of the TCR CDR3. In TCRdb, the multiplex PCR reads were re-called with MiXCR into one record per CDR3 protein. The sample shows about 480,000 distinct CDR3 sequences, roughly 25% of them seen only once. The sample comprised blood. The clonotype comes from a woman in her 30s with Graves' ophthalmopathy.

CDR3 in amino acids: CASSLALGRETQYF. DNA for the CDR3: TGCGCCAGCAGCTTGGCCCTGGGTCGGGAGACCCAGTACTTC. The chain combines TRBV5-1 with TRBJ2-5; no clear D. This CDR3 contains 14 residues. V lost 0 bases to trimming and J lost 5 bases, with 11 bases between them. Germline CDR1 and CDR2: SGHRS and YFSETQ.